This TCR beta chain is from a study of blood T cell repertoires in COVID-19. Study summary: Acute and convalescent COVID-19 samples came from the United States, Italy and Spain. The analysed material was cDNA or gDNA that came from T cells, B-cell-depleted T cells, or PBMCs.

This CDR3 is 13 amino acids long. Germline assignment: CDR1 SGHVS and CDR2 FNYEAQ. The V end lost 1 base, the J end lost 3 bases, and 7 bases lay between the germline ends. The authors' processing: Researchers report that nucleated cell counts were estimated from reference gene primer amplification. The table came from immunoSEQ multiplex PCR; TCRdb's copy has only in-frame clones and leaves some out. V, J and clone size were drawn from that table, and D and trimming were deduced from the DNA. The table lists about 180,000 clones, approximately 88% of them singletons. The TCR originated in a woman younger than 45 with acute or convalescent COVID-19. The sequenced sample was peripheral blood. The chain is built from TRBV7-6 and TRBJ2-7; unclear D gene. The CDR3 DNA reads as TGTGCCAGCAGCTTAGGGCCCCACTACGAGCAGTACTTC. It yields the protein CASSLGPHYEQYF.